The following is a T cell receptor beta chain sequence with its context. PCR used 60 Vbeta primers and 13 Jbeta primers. Measured with immunoSEQ multiplex PCR; TCRdb has only the in-frame clones, and not every one. Of about 200,000 clones listed, over 65% are singletons. The germline gives CDR1 SGHVS, CDR2 FNYEAQ. CDR3 length: 15 amino acids. V was clipped by 4 bases and J by 4 bases; unmatched bases: 7. The data were taken from a study of cytomegalovirus exposure and HLA in healthy donors. The receptor was isolated from a boy aged 2 to 10 in good health and CMV-seronegative. The V call is TRBV7-6, the J call TRBJ2-3; TRBD2 agrees at 8 bases. The sequenced material came from PBMCs. CDR3 in DNA: TGTGCCAGCAGCTCACTAGCGGAGAGAGCAGATACGCAGTATTTT. It is translated as CASSSLAERADTQYF.